This entry describes one T cell receptor beta chain. The ends were cut back, 2 bases at V and 0 bases at J, with 17 bases in the middle. The CDR3 is 18 residues long. CDR1 is SNHLY, CDR2 FYNNEI, per germline. The entry originates in a study of shared T cell receptors in the human thymus. Sequencing was performed with immunoSEQ multiplex PCR; in TCRdb, only in-frame clones are kept and a portion is missing. Here the sample spans hundreds of thousands of clones, roughly 90% being singletons. Another study also made use of these data, one on human thymus T cells. That work states: Healthy Finnish infants undergoing corrective surgery for congenital heart defects were used as donors. Obtained as resections during corrective heart surgery, the thymus tissue was then studied. Thymic and blood repertoires appeared to display a bias in their usage of V and J genes. Related research examined unrelated individuals and reported that their thymic repertoires overlapped highly.

The V gene is TRBV2, the J gene TRBJ2-4, with D perhaps TRBD1 (5 bases). This TCR came from a boy under two years old with a congenital heart defect. Sequenced: thymocytes. CDR3 sequence: CASSERSDTELAKNIQYF. CDR3 nucleotides: TGTGCCAGCAGTGAACGGTCGGACACCGAACTAGCCAAAAACATTCAGTACTTC.